The sequence of this T cell receptor (beta chain) was determined in a study of blood T cell repertoires in COVID-19. Sequencing used immunoSEQ multiplex PCR; TCRdb keeps in-frame clones, though not all of them. The table includes around 280,000 clones, 87% detected once. The recovered donors of Cohort 3 showed two negative PCRs, clearance, or symptom resolution. This receptor was identified in a woman aged 40 to 49 who had recovered from COVID-19. The sample consisted of PBMCs or T cells enriched from blood (not recorded which).

In DNA form, the CDR3 reads TGTGCCACCAGCCCGGACTTCAACACCGGGGAGCTGTTTTTT. Translation gives CATSPDFNTGELFF. The chain is built from TRBV15 and TRBJ2-2; possibly TRBD2 for D (5 bases). The CDR3 runs 14 residues. V lost 5 bases, J lost 2 bases, and 9 bases lay in between. The germline CDR1 and CDR2 sequences are LNHNV and YYDKDF (reference sequence). Using reference TRBV15 and TRBJ2-2 for the parts outside the CDR3, the full variable domain is DAMVIQNPRYQVTQFGKPVTLSCSQTLNHNVMYWYQQKSSQAPKLLFHYYDKDFNNEADTPDNFQSRRPNTSFCFLDIRSPGLGDTAMYLCATSPDFNTGELFFGEGSRLTVL.